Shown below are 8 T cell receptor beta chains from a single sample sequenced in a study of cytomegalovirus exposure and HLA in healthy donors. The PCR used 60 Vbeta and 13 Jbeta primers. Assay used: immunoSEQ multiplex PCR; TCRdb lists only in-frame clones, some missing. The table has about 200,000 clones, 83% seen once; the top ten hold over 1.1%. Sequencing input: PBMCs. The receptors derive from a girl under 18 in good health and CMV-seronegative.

CDR3 loop: CATSRDGTSGFEQFF. DNA of the CDR3: TGTGCCACCAGCAGAGACGGGACTAGCGGGTTTGAGCAGTTCTTC. The chain combines TRBV15 with TRBJ2-1; 12 bases are shared with TRBD2. The length of the CDR3 is 15 residues. Germline V gives CDR1 LNHNV, CDR2 YYDKDF (reference sequence). V was clipped by 0 bases and J by 9 bases; unmatched bases: 3.

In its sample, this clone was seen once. CDR3 region: CASSLPSRVNNEQFF. Here the CDR3 DNA reads TGCGCCAGCAGCCTTCCCTCACGGGTTAACAATGAGCAGTTCTTC. V usage is TRBV5-1 and J usage is TRBJ2-1; D gene uncertain. The CDR3 has 15 amino acids. Trimming removed 4 bases at V and 5 bases at J, with 16 bases between. CDR1 is SGHRS, CDR2 YFSETQ, per germline.

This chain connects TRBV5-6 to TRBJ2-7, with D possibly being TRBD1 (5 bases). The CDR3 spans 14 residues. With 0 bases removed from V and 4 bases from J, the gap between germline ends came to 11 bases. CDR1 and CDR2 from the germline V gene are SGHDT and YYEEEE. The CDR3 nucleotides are TGTGCCAGCAGCTTGGAGGGGTGGGCATACGAGCAGTACTTC. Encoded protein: CASSLEGWAYEQYF.

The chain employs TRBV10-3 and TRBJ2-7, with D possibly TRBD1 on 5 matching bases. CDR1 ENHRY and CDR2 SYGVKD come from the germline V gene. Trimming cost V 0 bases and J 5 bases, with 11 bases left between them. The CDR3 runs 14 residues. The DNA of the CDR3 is TGTGCCATCAGTGAGTCCAGGGCAGGGAACGAGCAGTACTTC. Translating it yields CAISESRAGNEQYF.

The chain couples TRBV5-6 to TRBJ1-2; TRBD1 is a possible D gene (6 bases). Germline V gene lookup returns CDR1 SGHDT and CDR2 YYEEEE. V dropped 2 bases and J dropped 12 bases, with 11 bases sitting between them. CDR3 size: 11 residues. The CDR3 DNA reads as TGTGCCAGCAGCTTTGGGGGGGGGCACACCTTC. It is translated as CASSFGGGHTF.

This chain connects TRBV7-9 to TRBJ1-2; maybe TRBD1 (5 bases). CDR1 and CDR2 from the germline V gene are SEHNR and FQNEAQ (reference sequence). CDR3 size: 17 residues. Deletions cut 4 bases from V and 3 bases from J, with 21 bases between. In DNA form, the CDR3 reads TGTGCCAGCAGCTCTCTATCGCGTGAAGGGGAGGACTATGGCTACACCTTC. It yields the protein CASSSLSREGEDYGYTF. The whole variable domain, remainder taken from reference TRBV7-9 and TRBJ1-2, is DTGVSQNPRHKITKRGQNVTFRCDPISEHNRLYWYRQTLGQGPEFLTYFQNEAQLEKSRLLSDRFSAERPKGSFSTLEIQRTEQGDSAMYLCASSSLSREGEDYGYTFGSGTRLTVV.

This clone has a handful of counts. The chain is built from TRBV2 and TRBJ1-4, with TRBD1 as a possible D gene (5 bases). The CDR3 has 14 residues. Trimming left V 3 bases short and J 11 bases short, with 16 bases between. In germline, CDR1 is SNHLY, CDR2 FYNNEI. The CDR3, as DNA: TGTGCCAGCAGTGATTTGGACATACCGGAGAAACTGTTTTTT. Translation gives CASSDLDIPEKLFF.

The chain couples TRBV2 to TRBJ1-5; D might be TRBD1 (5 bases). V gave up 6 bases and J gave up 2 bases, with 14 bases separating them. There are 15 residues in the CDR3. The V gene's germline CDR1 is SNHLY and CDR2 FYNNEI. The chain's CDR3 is CASRGGAPGNQPQHF. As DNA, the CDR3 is TGTGCCAGCAGGGGTGGGGCTCCGGGCAATCAGCCCCAGCATTTT.